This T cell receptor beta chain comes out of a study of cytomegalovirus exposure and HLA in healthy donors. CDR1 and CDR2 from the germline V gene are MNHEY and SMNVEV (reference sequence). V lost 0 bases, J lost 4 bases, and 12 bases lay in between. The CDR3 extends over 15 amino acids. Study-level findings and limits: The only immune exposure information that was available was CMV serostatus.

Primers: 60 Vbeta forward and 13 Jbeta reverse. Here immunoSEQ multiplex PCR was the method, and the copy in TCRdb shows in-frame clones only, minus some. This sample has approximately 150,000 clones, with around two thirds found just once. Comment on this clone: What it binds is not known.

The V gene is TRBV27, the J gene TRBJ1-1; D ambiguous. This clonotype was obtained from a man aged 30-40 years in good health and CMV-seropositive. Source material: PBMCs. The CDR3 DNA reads TGTGCCAGCAGTTTATCTGGAGGGATGAGCACTGAAGCTTTCTTT. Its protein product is CASSLSGGMSTEAFF.